These T cell receptor beta chains were read from a single sample in a study of cytomegalovirus exposure and HLA in healthy donors. Clones were read by immunoSEQ multiplex PCR, and TCRdb kept only the in-frame ones, dropping some. The data show fewer than 150,000 clones, approximately 75% seen once. Sequencing was performed on PBMCs. Every receptor here comes from a man aged 50-60 years in good health and CMV-seropositive. Both conserved end residues are part of each CDR3. D genes are given only for firm matches.

d_gene,j_gene,v_gene,CDR3aa
TRBD2,TRBJ2-3,TRBV7-8,CASSLVPGTSSGRDTQYF
TRBD2,TRBJ2-1,TRBV7-2,CASSSREGWGNEQFF
TRBD1,TRBJ1-3,TRBV4-1,CASSLPPGQGVAGGNTIYF
-,TRBJ2-3,TRBV27,CASSLGGGKMGTDTQYF
TRBD1,TRBJ1-3,TRBV5-5,CASSLEDRLRDTIYF
-,TRBJ2-5,TRBV18,CASSPVEGETQYF
-,TRBJ1-2,TRBV6-5,CASKGSGYGYTF
-,TRBJ1-1,TRBV7-9,CASSRGGGTPEAFF
TRBD2,TRBJ2-7,TRBV7-9,CASSQWGLAGAEQYF
-,TRBJ1-6,TRBV7-9,CASSFLQGNNSPLHF
TRBD1,TRBJ1-5,TRBV5-1,CASSLEGQGATYYSNQPQHF
TRBD1,TRBJ1-3,TRBV10-3,CAISTPGGGNTIYF
TRBD1,TRBJ1-1,TRBV7-2,CASSPGQGATEAFF
-,TRBJ1-6,TRBV30,CAWSVTAYNSPLHF
-,TRBJ1-1,TRBV6-1,CATGSRTEAFF
-,TRBJ1-1,TRBV5-1,CASRTDRRGTEAFF
-,TRBJ1-4,TRBV6-5,CASRRSPRGNEKLFF
-,TRBJ1-5,TRBV7-2,CASSLGGSNQPRHF
-,TRBJ1-1,TRBV6-6,CASSPQVQVPEAFF
-,TRBJ1-2,TRBV30,CAWSRRGMRPGYTF
-,TRBJ2-3,TRBV30,CAWSVQRDTQYF
-,TRBJ2-1,TRBV7-2,CASTPPGVSYNEQFF
-,TRBJ1-1,TRBV5-1,CASSPQGRGRAEAFF
-,TRBJ2-7,TRBV10-2,CASSPVRGSNYEQYF
-,TRBJ1-1,TRBV2,CASSDRLNTEAFF
TRBD2,TRBJ2-7,TRBV2,CASKREGTGGFGSSYEQYF
-,TRBJ1-1,TRBV5-1,CASSPISDTEAFF
-,TRBJ2-1,TRBV2,CASKLEILYNEQFF
-,TRBJ1-1,TRBV30,CAWSVRSEAFF
-,TRBJ1-2,TRBV28,CASSPGGGTYGYTF
-,TRBJ2-7,TRBV7-6,CASSPSLLSYEQYF
-,TRBJ1-5,TRBV2,CASRDQGTRGQPQHF
-,TRBJ2-3,TRBV4-1,CASSQLFFTDTQYF
-,TRBJ1-1,TRBV19,CASSSNSGAFF
TRBD2,TRBJ2-1,TRBV7-3,CASSAVSGLAGGGNEQFF
TRBD2,TRBJ2-2,TRBV6-5,CASRGGSVTGELFF
-,TRBJ1-6,TRBV18,CASSPANSPLHF
TRBD1,TRBJ2-6,TRBV5-1,CASTTDRAGTGANVLTF
TRBD2,TRBJ2-3,TRBV7-2,CASSSRTSGGATYTQYF
-,TRBJ1-5,TRBV28,CASSGLALVQPQHF
-,TRBJ1-1,TRBV4-2,CASSPSGLTNTEAFF
-,TRBJ2-1,TRBV5-5,CASRLGEGAYNEQFF
-,TRBJ1-2,TRBV7-2,CASSLRVRTFAYGYTF
-,TRBJ1-2,TRBV5-4,CASTRDTQSYGYTF
-,TRBJ2-3,TRBV18,CASSPVTDTQYF
-,TRBJ1-1,TRBV7-6,CASGSVGNTEAFF
TRBD1,TRBJ2-2,TRBV6-6,CASSYESGGSPGELFF
-,TRBJ1-2,TRBV2,CASRPVSTRYGYTF
-,TRBJ1-3,TRBV6-1,CASVRSGNTIYF
-,TRBJ1-2,TRBV2,CASRRESGFPYGYTF